This paragraph reports one T cell receptor beta chain. The germline CDR1 and CDR2 sequences are GTSNPN and SVGIG (reference sequence). This CDR3 spans 15 amino acids. V lost 2 bases to trimming and J lost 5 bases, with 17 bases between them. At the deep level, the assay was run. The authors split each subset's genomic DNA evenly across several immunoSEQ plates. Data came from immunoSEQ multiplex PCR; TCRdb stores just in-frame clones and leaves some out. The sample shows hundreds of thousands of clones, approximately 96% of them seen only once. These data originate in a study of shared clonotypes between healthy human individuals. CD8 cells regarded as naive lacked CD45RO, were positively chosen for CCR7, and omitted terminally differentiated effector memory CD45RA+ cells.

This receptor was obtained from a woman aged 25 to 39 in good health. Sequenced sample: naive CD8+ T cells sorted from blood. J is TRBJ2-3 and V is TRBV30; D ambiguous. CDR3 DNA: TGTGCCTGGAGTTCGGCAGTCTCATGGGGAGATACGCAGTATTTT. It yields the protein CAWSSAVSWGDTQYF.